One and the same sample provided the 10 T cell receptor beta chains below, sequenced in a study of CD8 T cells in Susac syndrome. The authors reverse transcribed about 0.5 to 1 ug RNA with random hexamers. TCRdb passed the immunoSEQ multiplex PCR reads through MiXCR, listing each CDR3 protein once. This sample has 200,000 or so distinct CDR3 sequences, with 95% found just once. Sequenced material: CD4+ T cells from PBMCs. All receptors derive from a human donor with multiple sclerosis.

The CDR3: CASSPRLEGTNTGELFF. The CDR3 DNA follows: TGTGCCAGCAGCCCCCGTTTAGAGGGCACGAACACCGGGGAGCTGTTTTTT. The rearrangement uses TRBV9 and TRBJ2-2; the D gene is possibly TRBD2 (5 bases). The V and J ends lost 4 bases and 0 bases respectively, with 16 bases between them. There are 17 residues in the CDR3. Germline V gene lookup returns CDR1 SGDLS and CDR2 YYNGEE.

The V call is TRBV3-1, the J call TRBJ1-1, with no clear D. The germline CDR1 and CDR2 sequences are LGHDT and YNNKEL (reference sequence). Trimming pared 6 bases from V and 4 bases from J, leaving 15 bases between. The CDR3 covers 14 residues. The CDR3 loop is CASREGPTTTEAFF. CDR3 DNA: TGTGCCAGCAGGGAAGGGCCCACGACCACTGAAGCTTTCTTT.

This sequence joins TRBV12-3 or TRBV12-4 and TRBJ2-7; D unclear. Trimming took 3 bases from V and 3 from J, leaving 12 bases between them. The CDR3 sequence is 14 residues long. As DNA, the CDR3 is TGTGCCAGCAGTTTCGCGGCAGGCTACTACGAGCAGTACTTC. Translated: CASSFAAGYYEQYF.

The chain couples TRBV29-1 to TRBJ2-1, with TRBD1 matching 10 bases. V shed 1 base, J shed 6 bases, and the junction held 3 bases outside the gene matches. This CDR3 is built from 14 residues. From germline, CDR1 is SQVTM and CDR2 ANQGSEA. Here the CDR3 reads CSVEGGTGANEQFF. The CDR3 DNA reads TGCAGCGTTGAAGGTGGGACAGGGGCCAATGAGCAGTTCTTC.

V usage is TRBV12-3 or TRBV12-4 and J usage is TRBJ2-1; 7 nucleotides align to TRBD2. The CDR3 has 15 residues. The ends lost 5 bases at V and 4 bases at J; junction bases unmatched: 8. The CDR3 nucleotides read TGTGCCAGCAGTCGAGTTGGGGGGGGGTACAATGAGCAGTTCTTC. Protein product: CASSRVGGGYNEQFF.

This chain joins TRBV18 and TRBJ1-2; D is unresolved. Trimming took off 5 bases at V and 7 bases at J, with 17 bases between the two ends. The germline V gene encodes CDR1 KGHSH and CDR2 LQKENI. CDR3 length: 14 amino acids. CDR3 bases: TGTGCCAGCTCAACGACCGACCGACCTATTGGCTACACCTTC. It codes for CASSTTDRPIGYTF. The full variable domain, its missing parts supplied by reference TRBV18 and TRBJ1-2, is NAGVMQNPRHLVRRRGQEARLRCSPMKGHSHVYWYRQLPEEGLKFMVYLQKENIIDESGMPKERFSAEFPKEGPSILRIQQVVRGDSAAYFCASSTTDRPIGYTFGSGTRLTVV.

This CDR3 is CASRPSGQLKETQYF. In DNA, the CDR3 is TGTGCCAGCAGACCGTCGGGACAGCTTAAAGAGACCCAGTACTTC. This chain connects TRBV14 to TRBJ2-5, with TRBD1 identical over 7 bases. CDR3 length: 15 amino acids. The germline gives CDR1 SGHDN, CDR2 FVKESK. V shed 6 bases and J 3 bases; nucleotides not matched to a gene: 10.

The chain is built from TRBV20-1 and TRBJ1-3; D perhaps matches TRBD1 (6 bases). Germline CDR1 and CDR2: DFQATT and SNEGSKA (reference sequence). This CDR3 spans 13 amino acids. V dropped 4 bases and J dropped 4 bases, with 11 bases sitting between them. In nucleotides, the CDR3 is TGCAGTGCTACGACAGGAACGGGAAACACCATATATTTT. It encodes CSATTGTGNTIYF.

The chain carries TRBV6-5 and TRBJ2-5; unclear D gene. In germline, CDR1 is MNHEY, CDR2 SVGAGI. The CDR3 has 12 amino acids. With 7 bases removed from V and 7 bases from J, the gap between germline ends came to 13 bases. CDR3 protein: CASISRVGTQYF. Written as DNA, the CDR3 is TGTGCCAGCATCTCTAGGGTGGGGACCCAGTACTTC.

This sequence joins TRBV5-1 and TRBJ1-6; 8 bases agree with TRBD1. The CDR3 totals 16 residues. Losses at the gene ends were 1 base for V and 5 bases for J; bases not matched to a gene: 5. In germline, CDR1 is SGHRS, CDR2 YFSETQ. Here the CDR3 reads CASSLFSDRDNSPLHF. The CDR3 nucleotides are TGCGCCAGCAGCTTGTTTTCGGACAGGGATAATTCACCCCTCCACTTT.